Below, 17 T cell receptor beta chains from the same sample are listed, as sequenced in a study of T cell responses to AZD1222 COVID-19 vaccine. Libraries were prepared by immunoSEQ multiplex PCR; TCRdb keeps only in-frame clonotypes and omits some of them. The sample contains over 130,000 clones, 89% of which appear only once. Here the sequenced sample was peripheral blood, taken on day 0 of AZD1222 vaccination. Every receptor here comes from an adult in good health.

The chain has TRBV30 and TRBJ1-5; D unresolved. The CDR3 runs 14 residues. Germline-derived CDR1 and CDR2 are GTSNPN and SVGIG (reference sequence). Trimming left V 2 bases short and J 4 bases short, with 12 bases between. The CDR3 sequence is CAWSLGPINQPQHF. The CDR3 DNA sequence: TGTGCCTGGAGTCTAGGGCCAATTAATCAGCCCCAGCATTTT. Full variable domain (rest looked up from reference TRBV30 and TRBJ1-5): SQTIHQWPATLVQPVGSPLSLECTVEGTSNPNLYWYRQAAGRGLQLLFYSVGIGQISSEVPQNLSASRPQDRQFILSSKKLLLSDSGFYLCAWSLGPINQPQHFGDGTRLSIL.

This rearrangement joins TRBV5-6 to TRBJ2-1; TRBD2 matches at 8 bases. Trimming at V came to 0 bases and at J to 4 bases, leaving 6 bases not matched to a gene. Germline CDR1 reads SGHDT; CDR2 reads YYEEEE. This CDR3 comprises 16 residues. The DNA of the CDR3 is TGTGCCAGCAGCTTGGTTCTAGCGGGTGATTACAATGAGCAGTTCTTC. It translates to CASSLVLAGDYNEQFF.

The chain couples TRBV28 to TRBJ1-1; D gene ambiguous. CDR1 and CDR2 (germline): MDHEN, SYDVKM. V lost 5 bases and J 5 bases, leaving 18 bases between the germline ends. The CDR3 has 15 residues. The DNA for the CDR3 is TGTGCCAGCAGTCGCTCGCGGGCCCGGGGAACTGAAGCTTTCTTT. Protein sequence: CASSRSRARGTEAFF. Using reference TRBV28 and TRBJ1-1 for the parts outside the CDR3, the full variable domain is DVKVTQSSRYLVKRTGEKVFLECVQDMDHENMFWYRQDPGLGLRLIYFSYDVKMKEKGDIPEGYSVSREKKERFSLILESASTNQTSMYLCASSRSRARGTEAFFGQGTRLTVV.

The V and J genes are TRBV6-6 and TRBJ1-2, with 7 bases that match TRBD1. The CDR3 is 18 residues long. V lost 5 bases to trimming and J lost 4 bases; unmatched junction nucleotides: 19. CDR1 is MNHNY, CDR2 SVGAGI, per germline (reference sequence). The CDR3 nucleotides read TGTGCCAGCAGTCCTCGACAGGGAAGAGGGAGTTGGAGCTATGGCTACACCTTC. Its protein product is CASSPRQGRGSWSYGYTF.

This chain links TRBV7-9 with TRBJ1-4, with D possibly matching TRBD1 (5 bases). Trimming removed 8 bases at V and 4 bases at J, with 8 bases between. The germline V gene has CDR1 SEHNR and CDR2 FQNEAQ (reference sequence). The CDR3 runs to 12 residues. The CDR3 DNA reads TGTGCCAGCCGACAGAGTAATGAAAAACTGTTTTTT. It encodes CASRQSNEKLFF.

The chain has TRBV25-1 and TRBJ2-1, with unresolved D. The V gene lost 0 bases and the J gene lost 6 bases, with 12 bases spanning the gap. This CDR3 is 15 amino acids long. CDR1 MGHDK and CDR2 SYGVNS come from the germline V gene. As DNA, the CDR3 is TGTGCCAGCAGTGAATATAGGACCAATAGCAATGAGCAGTTCTTC. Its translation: CASSEYRTNSNEQFF.

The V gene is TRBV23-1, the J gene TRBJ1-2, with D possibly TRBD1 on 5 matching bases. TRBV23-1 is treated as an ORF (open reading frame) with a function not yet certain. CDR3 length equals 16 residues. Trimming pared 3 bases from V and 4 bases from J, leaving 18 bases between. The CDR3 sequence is CASSQRDPNSRYGYTF. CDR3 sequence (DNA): TGCGCCAGCAGTCAGCGGGACCCCAATTCACGCTATGGCTACACCTTC.

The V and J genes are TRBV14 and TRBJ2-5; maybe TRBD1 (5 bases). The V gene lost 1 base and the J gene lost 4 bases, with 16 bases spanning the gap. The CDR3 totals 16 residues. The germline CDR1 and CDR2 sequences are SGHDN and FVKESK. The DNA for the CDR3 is TGTGCCAGCAGCCAAGTCGGCAGGGCCACGGCAGAGACCCAGTACTTC. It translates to CASSQVGRATAETQYF. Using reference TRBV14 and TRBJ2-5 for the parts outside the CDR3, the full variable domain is EAGVTQFPSHSVIEKGQTVTLRCDPISGHDNLYWYRRVMGKEIKFLLHFVKESKQDESGMPNNRFLAERTGGTYSTLKVQPAELEDSGVYFCASSQVGRATAETQYFGPGTRLLVL.

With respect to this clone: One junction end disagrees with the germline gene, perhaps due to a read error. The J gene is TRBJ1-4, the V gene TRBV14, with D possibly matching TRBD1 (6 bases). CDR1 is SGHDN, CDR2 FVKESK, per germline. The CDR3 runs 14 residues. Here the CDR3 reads CASSQRGANEKLFF. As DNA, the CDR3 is TGTGCCAGCAGCCAAAGGGGGGCTAACGAAAAACTGTTTTTT.

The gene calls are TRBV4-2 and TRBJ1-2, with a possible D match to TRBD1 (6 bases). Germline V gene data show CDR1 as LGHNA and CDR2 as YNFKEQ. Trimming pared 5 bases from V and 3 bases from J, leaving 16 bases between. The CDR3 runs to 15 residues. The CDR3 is CASSDLQGGDYGYTF. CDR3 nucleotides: TGTGCCAGCAGCGACCTACAGGGTGGGGACTATGGCTACACCTTC.

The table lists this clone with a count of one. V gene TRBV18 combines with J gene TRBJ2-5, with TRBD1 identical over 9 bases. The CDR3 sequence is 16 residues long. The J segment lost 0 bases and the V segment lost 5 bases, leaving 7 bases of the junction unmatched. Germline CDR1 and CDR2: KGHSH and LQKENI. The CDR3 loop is CASSRTGVQYQETQYF. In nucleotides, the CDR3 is TGTGCCAGCTCAAGGACAGGGGTCCAGTACCAAGAGACCCAGTACTTC.

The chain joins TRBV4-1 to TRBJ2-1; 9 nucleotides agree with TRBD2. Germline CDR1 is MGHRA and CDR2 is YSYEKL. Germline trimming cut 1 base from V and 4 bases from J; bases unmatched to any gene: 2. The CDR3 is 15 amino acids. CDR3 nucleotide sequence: TGCGCCAGCAGCCAAGTCACTAGCGGGTACAATGAGCAGTTCTTC. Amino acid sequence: CASSQVTSGYNEQFF.

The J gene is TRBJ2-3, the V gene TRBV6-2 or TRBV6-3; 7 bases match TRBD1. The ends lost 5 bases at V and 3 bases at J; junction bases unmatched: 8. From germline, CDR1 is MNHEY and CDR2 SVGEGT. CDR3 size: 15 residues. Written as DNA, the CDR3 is TGTGCCAGCAGTCAAGACAGGGTCTGGACAGATACGCAGTATTTT. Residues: CASSQDRVWTDTQYF.

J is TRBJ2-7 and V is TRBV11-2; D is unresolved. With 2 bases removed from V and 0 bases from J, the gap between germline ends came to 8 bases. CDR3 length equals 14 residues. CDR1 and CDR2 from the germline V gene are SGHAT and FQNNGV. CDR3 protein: CASSLSTLSYEQYF. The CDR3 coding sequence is TGTGCCAGCAGCTTATCTACTCTCTCCTACGAGCAGTACTTC.

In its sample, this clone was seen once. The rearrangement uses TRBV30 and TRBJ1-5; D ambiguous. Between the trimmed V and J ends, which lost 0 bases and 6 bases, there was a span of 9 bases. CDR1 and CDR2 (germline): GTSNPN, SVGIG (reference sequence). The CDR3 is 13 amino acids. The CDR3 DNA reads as TGTGCCTGGAGTGTTGGGGAGGTTCAGCCCCAGCATTTT. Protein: CAWSVGEVQPQHF. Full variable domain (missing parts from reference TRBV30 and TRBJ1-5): SQTIHQWPATLVQPVGSPLSLECTVEGTSNPNLYWYRQAAGRGLQLLFYSVGIGQISSEVPQNLSASRPQDRQFILSSKKLLLSDSGFYLCAWSVGEVQPQHFGDGTRLSIL.

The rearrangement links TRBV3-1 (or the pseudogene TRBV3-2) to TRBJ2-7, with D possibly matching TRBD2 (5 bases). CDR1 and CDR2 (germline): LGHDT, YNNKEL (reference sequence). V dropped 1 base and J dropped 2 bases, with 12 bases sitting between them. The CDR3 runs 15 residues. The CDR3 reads CASSQGGAAAYEQYF. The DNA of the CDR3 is TGTGCCAGCAGCCAAGGCGGAGCGGCGGCCTACGAGCAGTACTTC.

CDR3 sequence reads: CASMLAPAAETQYF. The CDR3 coding sequence is TGCGCCAGCATGCTAGCACCGGCCGCGGAGACCCAGTACTTC. V usage is TRBV5-1 and J usage is TRBJ2-5; D may be TRBD2 (5 bases). Germline-derived CDR1 and CDR2 are SGHRS and YFSETQ. This CDR3 spans 14 amino acids. Trimming shortened V by 6 bases and J by 5 bases, and 17 bases separated the two germline ends.